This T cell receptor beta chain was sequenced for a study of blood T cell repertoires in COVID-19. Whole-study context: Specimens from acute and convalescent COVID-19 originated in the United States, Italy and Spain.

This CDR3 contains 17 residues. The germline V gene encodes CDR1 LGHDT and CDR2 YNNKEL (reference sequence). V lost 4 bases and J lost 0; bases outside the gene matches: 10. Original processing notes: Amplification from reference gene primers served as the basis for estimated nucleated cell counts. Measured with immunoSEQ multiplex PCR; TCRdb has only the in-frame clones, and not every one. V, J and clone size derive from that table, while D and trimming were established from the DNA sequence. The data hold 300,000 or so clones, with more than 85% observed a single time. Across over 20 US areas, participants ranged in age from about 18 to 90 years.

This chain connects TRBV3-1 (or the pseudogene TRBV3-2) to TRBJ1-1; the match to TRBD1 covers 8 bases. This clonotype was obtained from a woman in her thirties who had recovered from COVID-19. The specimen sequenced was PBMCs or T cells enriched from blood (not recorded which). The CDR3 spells CASSPPPGQAVNTEAFF. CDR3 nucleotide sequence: TGTGCCAGCAGCCCCCCGCCGGGACAGGCGGTGAACACTGAAGCTTTCTTT.